A selection of T cell receptor beta chains follows, all from one sample in a study of somatic mutations in cytotoxic T cells in rheumatoid arthritis. Measured with immunoSEQ multiplex PCR; TCRdb has only the in-frame clones, and not every one. The sample gives some 16,000 clones, roughly 80% of which show up once; 4.5% to 5.5% is in the top ten. Sequenced: CD8+ T cells sorted from blood. The receptors were sampled from an adult with rheumatoid arthritis. CDR3s include the opening cysteine and the closing phenylalanine or tryptophan. Each record gives: J gene, clone size, D gene, V gene, CDR3 DNA, CDR3 protein. The D gene is left open where the match is weak. Some rows have no size entry. The others give once, few or many, or a class for an expanded clone.

>TRBJ1-5|.|TRBD1|TRBV7-9
TGTGCCAGCAGCCTCACAGGGGGAAATCAGCCCCAGCATTTT
CASSLTGGNQPQHF
>TRBJ2-1|once|.|TRBV14
TGTGCCAGCAGCCAAGATTTTTCCTACAATGAGCAGTTCTTC
CASSQDFSYNEQFF
>TRBJ1-1|.|.|TRBV27
TGTGCCAGCAGTTTAGTCCCCATGAACACTGAAGCTTTCTTT
CASSLVPMNTEAFF
>TRBJ2-7|.|TRBD2|TRBV5-1
TGCGCCAGCAGCTTGGATGGCTGGGGCGGGGGGTACGAGCAGTACTTC
CASSLDGWGGGYEQYF
>TRBJ2-7|.|.|TRBV5-1
TGCGCCAGCAGAGCACGGGATCCTCAAACTTACGAGCAGTACTTC
CASRARDPQTYEQYF
>TRBJ1-1|once|TRBD1|TRBV10-1
TGCGCCAGCAGTGCTACCGACAGGGGGAACACTGAAGCTTTCTTT
CASSATDRGNTEAFF
>TRBJ2-6|.|TRBD1|TRBV5-4
TGTGCCAGCAGCTCCTCGGAAGGGGGCGCGGCTGGGGCCAACGTCCTGACTTTC
CASSSSEGGAAGANVLTF
>TRBJ2-3|.|TRBD2|TRBV10-1
TGCGCCAGCAGCGACACGGGGGGGCTAACAGATACGCAGTATTTT
CASSDTGGLTDTQYF
>TRBJ1-6|.|.|TRBV27
TGTGCCAGCGGTACGAGGGATTCACCCCTCCACTTT
CASGTRDSPLHF
>TRBJ2-7|.|.|TRBV2
TGTGCCAGCAGTGTTGGGGGGGCCTTCTACGAGCAGTACTTC
CASSVGGAFYEQYF
>TRBJ1-6|.|.|TRBV27
TGTGCCAGCAGTTTCAGCTCCTATAATTCACCCCTCCACTTT
CASSFSSYNSPLHF
>TRBJ2-1|.|.|TRBV19
TGTGCCAGTAGTAGGCGGGGCTACAATGAGCAGTTCTTC
CASSRRGYNEQFF
>TRBJ1-1|few|.|TRBV25-1
TGTGCCAGCAGTGAATCCCCTTGGGGTGAAGCTTTCTTT
CASSESPWGEAFF
>TRBJ2-1|.|TRBD2|TRBV4-1
TGCGCCAGCAGCGCTATAGGCGGGGGGGGAAGCTCCTACAATGAGCAGTTCTTC
CASSAIGGGGSSYNEQFF
>TRBJ2-5|once|.|TRBV6-1
TGTGCCAGCAGTGAAGAACGCAGGGAGACCCAGTACTTC
CASSEERRETQYF
>TRBJ2-5|.|TRBD1|TRBV7-9
TGTGCCAGCAGCTCTAGAGTGATGGGACAGCAAGAGACCCAGTACTTC
CASSSRVMGQQETQYF